These T cell receptor beta chains were read from a single sample in a study of blood T cell repertoires in COVID-19. The protocol was immunoSEQ multiplex PCR, while the TCRdb copy is restricted to in-frame clones and leaves out a portion. The data hold about 180,000 clones, with approximately 83% observed a single time. Sequenced material: peripheral blood. These receptors all come from a middle-aged man with active or convalescent COVID-19. The conserved cysteine and the conserved F or W are not part of the CDR3 here.

V gene	CDR3 protein
TRBV6-2/TRBV6-3	ASSAGTGVSGANVLT
TRBV25-1	ASGGQVQETQY
TRBV4-2	ASSQDPGENEQF
TRBV7-2	ASSLGRGSSEAF
TRBV2	ASREEITREAF
TRBV10-3	ATRQQNTGELF
TRBV5-4	ASSLEGLGTDTQY
TRBV4-3	ASSQDAGYSNQPQH
TRBV6-1	ASSEGTANTGELF
TRBV19	ASRPKQGYSYEQY
TRBV6-6	ASTSTNEKLF
TRBV20-1	SSSPQKTQY
TRBV11-1	ASSSRQGGTDTQY
TRBV13	ASSLAPPGTGAQSYEQY
TRBV29-1	SIRGSGGNTIY
TRBV2	ASSGNRGHNTEAF
TRBV4-1	ASSQTTGFVLGYT
TRBV24-1	ATSDPTYGYT
TRBV6-5	ASSLKPPRDTEAF
TRBV7-2	ASSPDRSRTEAF
TRBV11-2	ASSLGGGLASYEQY
TRBV19	ASSNSGRIYNEQF
TRBV21-1	ASSKERRGKETQY
TRBV6-5	ASRLGQSGSPLH
TRBV21-1	ASSLTDGYEQY
TRBV6-5	ASRGGYPNSPLH
TRBV30	AWSPDRGYYNEQF
TRBV11-3	ASSLGQVGYNEQF
TRBV7-3	ASSLGPGNSGNTIY
TRBV28	ASRSQGAVNEKLF
TRBV24-1	ATSAGTDTQY